The sample holds a few counts of the clone carrying this T cell receptor (beta chain). Its antigen remains unidentified. From the RACE reads, TCRdb called clonotypes with MiXCR, one entry per CDR3 protein. Among under 400,000 distinct CDR3 sequences listed, 4% to 6% were seen once. The record originates from a study of human T cells and chemical hapten exposure. Study in general: Alopecia areata, totalis or universalis affected patients, mainly female. Study-level findings and limits: The study found that DPC sensitization did not change TCRs above 1 in 1000 frequency. The donors suffered from alopecia, so their immune response may not match that of healthy people.

Sample time point: pre-sensitization, week 0. Treatment meaning: therapeutic diphenylcyclopropenone sensitization with weekly scalp DPC. This TCR was sampled from a woman in her fifties or sixties with alopecia areata. Some clones in this sample may be carry-over from other donors' samples. The material was whole blood, obtained in connection with sensitization to the hapten diphenylcyclopropenone (DPC).

This CDR3 is CASSPIRGSEQYF. CDR3 DNA: TGTGCCAGCTCACCTATAAGGGGGAGCGAGCAGTACTTC. The chain joins TRBV18 to TRBJ2-7; D is perhaps TRBD1 (6 bases). In germline, CDR1 is KGHSH, CDR2 LQKENI. This CDR3 comprises 13 residues. Deletions cut 3 bases from V and 6 bases from J, with 12 bases between. Full variable domain (outside the CDR3, taken from reference TRBV18 and TRBJ2-7): NAGVMQNPRHLVRRRGQEARLRCSPMKGHSHVYWYRQLPEEGLKFMVYLQKENIIDESGMPKERFSAEFPKEGPSILRIQQVVRGDSAAYFCASSPIRGSEQYFGPGTRLTVT.